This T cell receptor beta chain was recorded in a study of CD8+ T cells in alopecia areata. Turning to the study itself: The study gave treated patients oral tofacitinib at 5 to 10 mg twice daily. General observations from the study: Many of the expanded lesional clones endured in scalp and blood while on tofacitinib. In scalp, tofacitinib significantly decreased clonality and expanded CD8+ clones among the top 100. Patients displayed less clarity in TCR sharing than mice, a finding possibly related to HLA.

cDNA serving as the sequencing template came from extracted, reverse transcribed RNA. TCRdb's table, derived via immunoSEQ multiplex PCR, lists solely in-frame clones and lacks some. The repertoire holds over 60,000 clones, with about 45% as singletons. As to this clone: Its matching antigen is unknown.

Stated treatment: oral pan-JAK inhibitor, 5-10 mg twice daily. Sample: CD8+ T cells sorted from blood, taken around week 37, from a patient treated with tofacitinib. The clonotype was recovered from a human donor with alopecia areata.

The CDR3 nucleotides are TGCGCCAGCAGCTCTATAGCGGGAGGGATGAACACCGGGGAGCTGTTTTTT. Translation gives CASSSIAGGMNTGELFF. The chain has TRBV4-1 and TRBJ2-2; 11 positions agree with TRBD2. This CDR3 is 17 amino acids long. With 5 bases clipped from V and 1 base from J, the junction kept 6 bases outside the gene matches. Germline loops: CDR1 MGHRA, CDR2 YSYEKL.